The clone carrying this TCR beta chain was recorded only once. Its antigen is not identified. Germline CDR1 is MGHDK and CDR2 is SYGVNS. Between the trimmed V and J ends, which lost 2 bases and 11 bases, there was a span of 12 bases. CDR3 length: 12 amino acids. The entry originates in a study of T cell responses to AZD1222 COVID-19 vaccine. Study-wide results and limits: CD4 TCRs associated with vaccination spanned spike, dominating at 160-218 and 743-854.

The table came from immunoSEQ multiplex PCR; TCRdb's copy has only in-frame clones and leaves some out. The data hold 120,000 or so clones, with around 85% observed a single time. V is TRBV25-1 and J is TRBJ1-1; unclear D gene. Sample: peripheral blood, taken on day 0 of AZD1222 vaccination. This TCR derives from an adult in good health. CDR3 nucleotides: TGTGCCAGCAGTGAAGCCGACGTTGGGGCTTTCTTT. Encoded protein: CASSEADVGAFF. The whole variable domain, remainder taken from reference TRBV25-1 and TRBJ1-1, is EADIYQTPRYLVIGTGKKITLECSQTMGHDKMYWYQQDPGMELHLIHYSYGVNSTEKGDLSSESTVSRIRTEHFPLTLESARPSHTSQYLCASSEADVGAFFGQGTRLTVV.